What follows are 3 T cell receptor beta chains derived from one specimen sequenced in a study of blood T cell repertoires in COVID-19. The protocol was immunoSEQ multiplex PCR, while the TCRdb copy is restricted to in-frame clones and leaves out a portion. The sample carries more than 300,000 clones, roughly 89% recorded once. Sequences were obtained from peripheral blood. The receptor source for this set is a woman between 40 and 50 years old with COVID-19, enrolled during active disease.

This sequence joins TRBV9 and TRBJ2-2; 9 bases line up with TRBD2. With 1 base clipped from V and 3 bases from J, the junction kept 10 bases outside the gene matches. Germline loops: CDR1 SGDLS, CDR2 YYNGEE. This CDR3 region has 18 residues. CDR3: CASSVHFPREGDTGELFF. The CDR3 DNA reads as TGTGCCAGCAGCGTACACTTTCCGCGGGAGGGGGACACCGGGGAGCTGTTTTTT.

The rearrangement joins TRBV4-2 to TRBJ1-4, with 10 bases lining up with TRBD1. Germline V gene sequence: CDR1 LGHNA, CDR2 YNFKEQ. The CDR3 extends over 16 amino acids. V was pared by 1 base and J by 6 bases, with 5 bases of the junction left unmatched. For the CDR3, the DNA is TGTGCCAGCAGCCAAGGAGGGACAGGGGCTTATGAAAAACTGTTTTTT. The encoded protein is CASSQGGTGAYEKLFF.

This sequence joins TRBV12-2 and TRBJ1-6; the table's D gene call, TRBD1, was not cross checked with the DNA. TRBV12-2 counts as a pseudogene. The CDR3 is 18 amino acids. The CDR3 DNA sequence: TGTGCAAGTCGCTTTAACAAGGACTCAAGGGGGCGCAATTCACCCCTCCACTTT. Encoded protein: CASRFNKDSRGRNSPLHF.